This T cell receptor beta chain emerged from a study of blood T cell repertoires in COVID-19. Looking at the study overall: Samples came from the United States, Italy and Spain, spanning acute and convalescent COVID-19. T cells, B-cell-depleted T cells, or PBMCs provided the cDNA or gDNA that served as material.

Germline V lookup: CDR1 SGHRS, CDR2 YFSETQ. Trimming took off 0 bases at V and 2 bases at J, with 9 bases between the two ends. This CDR3 is built from 14 residues. As processed by the authors: Reference gene primers were amplified, and this amplification served to estimate nucleated cell counts. The protocol was immunoSEQ multiplex PCR, while the TCRdb copy is restricted to in-frame clones and leaves out a portion. V and J calls and clone size come straight from that table; D and trimming were deduced from the DNA. The sample lists around 65,000 clones, approximately 91% occurring once. The V and J genes are TRBV5-1 and TRBJ2-7; possible D gene TRBD2, 6 bases. Material: peripheral blood. The clonotype comes from a human donor in a cohort sampled during active COVID-19. Written as DNA, the CDR3 is TGCGCCAGCAGCTTGGTGGGACTGACCTACGAGCAGTACTTC. This encodes CASSLVGLTYEQYF.